The 30 T cell receptor beta chains below come from one sample, sequenced in a study of blood T cell repertoires in COVID-19. Using immunoSEQ multiplex PCR, the repertoire was profiled, and TCRdb retains in-frame clones only, with some absent. Here the sample spans about 200,000 clones, about four fifths being singletons. The material sequenced was PBMCs or T cells enriched from blood (not recorded which). These receptors were obtained from a woman aged 45-65 years who had been exposed to COVID-19.

The J gene is TRBJ2-6, the V gene TRBV19; perhaps TRBD1 as D (6 bases). Germline assignment: CDR1 LNHDA and CDR2 SQIVND (reference sequence). The CDR3 is 17 amino acids. V was clipped by 10 bases and J by 4 bases, with 23 bases between them. The CDR3 here is CATRGPGHGSGANVLTF. In DNA form, the CDR3 reads TGTGCCACCCGAGGCCCGGGACACGGCTCAGGGGCCAACGTCCTGACTTTC.

There are a few counts of this clone. CDR3 residues: CAWSVREEGGELFF. In nucleotides, the CDR3 is TGTGCCTGGAGTGTACGGGAGGAGGGCGGGGAGCTGTTTTTT. This rearrangement joins TRBV30 to TRBJ2-2; TRBD2 matches at 7 bases. This CDR3 region has 14 residues. The germline V gene encodes CDR1 GTSNPN and CDR2 SVGIG (reference sequence). Unmatched junction bases numbered 5, after V lost 0 bases and J lost 7 bases.

This clone has just one count. The chain has TRBV24-1 and TRBJ2-1, with D unclear. The V end was cut by 2 bases, the J end by 9 bases, with 7 bases between. This CDR3 region has 12 residues. Per germline, CDR1 KGHDR and CDR2 SFDVKD. The CDR3 nucleotides are TGTGCCACCAGTGATTATCCGGGTGAGCAGTTCTTC. Protein: CATSDYPGEQFF.

The gene calls are TRBV5-1 and TRBJ1-1; a possible D gene is TRBD1 (6 bases). The CDR3 has 16 amino acids. Trimming cost V 1 base and J 1 base, with 14 bases left between them. The germline V gene has CDR1 SGHRS and CDR2 YFSETQ. CDR3 sequence reads: CASSLKGGISNTEAFF. CDR3 in DNA: TGCGCCAGCAGCTTGAAAGGGGGTATATCGAACACTGAAGCTTTCTTT.

The table lists this clone with a count of one. The rearrangement links TRBV11-2 to TRBJ1-6; no definite D call. The CDR3 runs 17 residues. V was pared by 5 bases and J by 7 bases, with 21 bases between. Germline-derived CDR1 and CDR2 are SGHAT and FQNNGV. The CDR3: CASSLGGLSPLNSPLHF. The CDR3, as DNA: TGTGCCAGCAGCCTAGGAGGGTTATCGCCTTTGAATTCACCCCTCCACTTT.

The rearrangement joins TRBV9 to TRBJ1-1; D is unresolved. The length of the CDR3 is 13 residues. Germline V gene lookup returns CDR1 SGDLS and CDR2 YYNGEE. V lost 0 bases to trimming and J lost 1 base, with 4 bases between them. CDR3 coding DNA: TGTGCCAGCAGCGTAGGAGCGAACACTGAAGCTTTCTTT. Residues: CASSVGANTEAFF.

The V call is TRBV19, the J call TRBJ1-1, with TRBD1 identical over 10 bases. This CDR3 region has 15 residues. Looked up from germline, CDR1 is LNHDA and CDR2 is SQIVND (reference sequence). V was pared by 7 bases and J by 0 bases, with 5 bases of the junction left unmatched. The CDR3 sequence is CASMSDRGMNTEAFF. As DNA, the CDR3 is TGTGCCAGTATGTCGGACAGGGGGATGAACACTGAAGCTTTCTTT.

The V and J genes are TRBV7-2 and TRBJ2-5, with TRBD2 as a possible D gene (6 bases). The CDR3 consists of 14 residues. Germline V gene data show CDR1 as SGHTA and CDR2 as FQGNSA. V lost 1 base and J lost 1, with 7 bases in between. The CDR3 DNA follows: TGTGCCAGCAGCTTAGGACTAGTCCAAGAGACCCAGTACTTC. Translated: CASSLGLVQETQYF.

The J gene is TRBJ1-1, the V gene TRBV7-9; D gene ambiguous. V lost 0 bases and J lost 2, with 13 bases in between. Germline loops: CDR1 SEHNR, CDR2 FQNEAQ (reference sequence). The CDR3 runs 16 residues. CDR3 sequence reads: CASSLAPGGPNTEAFF. DNA for the CDR3: TGTGCCAGCAGCTTAGCACCGGGTGGCCCCAACACTGAAGCTTTCTTT.

J is TRBJ2-1 and V is TRBV5-4; D unclear. Germline CDR1 SGHNT, CDR2 YYREEE (reference sequence). The V end lost 0 bases, the J end lost 8 bases, and 6 bases lay between the germline ends. This CDR3 region has 12 residues. CDR3 sequence: CASSLEPHEQFF. CDR3 DNA: TGTGCCAGCAGCTTGGAGCCACATGAGCAGTTCTTC.

This chain joins TRBV12-3 or TRBV12-4 and TRBJ1-2; TRBD1 is a possible D gene (5 bases). CDR3 length: 11 residues. V was trimmed by 6 bases and J by 8 bases, leaving 10 bases between them. The CDR3: CASRGQKGYTF. Written as DNA, the CDR3 is TGTGCCAGCAGAGGACAAAAGGGCTACACCTTC.

The chain joins TRBV6-5 to TRBJ1-1; D gene ambiguous. The CDR3 is 14 amino acids. Trimming cost V 6 bases and J 0 bases, with 11 bases left between them. Germline CDR1 MNHEY, CDR2 SVGAGI. The CDR3 here is CASSPLTVNTEAFF. In DNA, the CDR3 is TGTGCCAGCAGCCCCTTGACTGTGAACACTGAAGCTTTCTTT.

The chain carries TRBV7-6 and TRBJ2-3; possibly TRBD2 for D (5 bases). V lost 2 bases and J 0 bases, leaving 18 bases between the germline ends. CDR3 length: 18 amino acids. The V gene's germline CDR1 is SGHVS and CDR2 FNYEAQ. CDR3 residues: CASSLSAPIRTSTDTQYF. CDR3 in DNA: TGTGCCAGCAGCTTATCAGCACCGATCAGGACTAGCACAGATACGCAGTATTTT.

The chain has TRBV6-6 and TRBJ1-5, with unresolved D. Germline CDR1 reads MNHNY; CDR2 reads SVGAGI (reference sequence). CDR3 length: 13 amino acids. Trimming removed 2 bases from V and 7 bases from J, with 9 bases in between. The CDR3 spells CASSYGQRQPQHF. Written as DNA, the CDR3 is TGTGCCAGCAGTTACGGGCAAAGGCAGCCCCAGCATTTT.

The chain has TRBV13 and TRBJ1-2; no clear D. CDR1 is PRHDT and CDR2 is FYEKMQ in the germline V gene (reference sequence). V was shortened by 0 bases and J by 8 bases, with 10 bases between the two germline ends. CDR3 length: 13 residues. As DNA, the CDR3 is TGTGCCAGCAGCTTAGGCCGGGAACACGGCTACACCTTC. Translation: CASSLGREHGYTF.

The chain uses TRBV4-1 and TRBJ2-3; 8 positions match TRBD2. Trimming at V came to 4 bases and at J to 0 bases, leaving 3 bases not matched to a gene. CDR3 length equals 15 residues. Germline V gene data show CDR1 as MGHRA and CDR2 as YSYEKL. The chain's CDR3 is CASSLSGASTDTQYF. For the CDR3, the DNA is TGCGCCAGCAGCCTTAGCGGGGCTAGCACAGATACGCAGTATTTT.

The CDR3 sequence is CASSEGTSGVYEQYF. CDR3 sequence (DNA): TGTGCCAGCAGCGAAGGGACTAGCGGGGTCTACGAGCAGTACTTC. The chain carries TRBV7-2 and TRBJ2-7; 13 positions agree with TRBD2. J gave up 3 bases and V 5 bases, and 4 bases lay outside the gene matches. Germline values: CDR1 SGHTA, CDR2 FQGNSA. The CDR3 contains 15 residues.

This chain links TRBV14 with TRBJ2-1; D is perhaps TRBD2 (6 bases). The V end lost 4 bases, the J end lost 2 bases, and 15 bases lay between the germline ends. The CDR3 totals 16 residues. The germline V gene encodes CDR1 SGHDN and CDR2 FVKESK. The CDR3 reads CASSPGTPTAYNEQFF. As DNA, the CDR3 is TGTGCCAGCAGCCCAGGGACTCCCACTGCCTACAATGAGCAGTTCTTC.

This clone has a single count. The chain employs TRBV7-9 and TRBJ1-2; 7 bases agree with TRBD1. Unmatched junction bases numbered 8, after V lost 6 bases and J lost 4 bases. Germline V gene sequence: CDR1 SEHNR, CDR2 FQNEAQ (reference sequence). The CDR3 consists of 14 residues. CDR3 amino acids: CASSPGTDVYGYTF. CDR3 DNA sequence: TGTGCCAGCAGTCCCGGGACAGACGTCTATGGCTACACCTTC.

The chain joins TRBV19 to TRBJ1-1; D call uncertain. V shed 3 bases and J shed 1 base, with 9 bases lying between them. Germline V gives CDR1 LNHDA, CDR2 SQIVND (reference sequence). The CDR3 sequence is 14 residues long. The DNA of the CDR3 is TGTGCCAGTAGTATCGGGGTACGGAACACTGAAGCTTTCTTT. Its protein is CASSIGVRNTEAFF.

The chain links TRBV12-5 to TRBJ1-5; a weak D match, TRBD1 (5 bases). V gave up 2 bases and J gave up 5 bases, with 13 bases separating them. CDR1 and CDR2 (germline): LGHNT, FRNRAP. The CDR3 has 15 residues. The CDR3 protein is CASGLSPGFYQPQHF. CDR3 bases: TGTGCTAGTGGTTTGTCGCCAGGGTTTTATCAGCCCCAGCATTTT.

This chain joins TRBV5-1 and TRBJ2-3; tentative D call: TRBD2 (6 bases). Trimming removed 4 bases from V and 1 base from J, with 7 bases in between. Germline-derived CDR1 and CDR2 are SGHRS and YFSETQ. The CDR3 runs 13 residues. The CDR3: CASSTGGTDTQYF. The CDR3 DNA reads TGCGCCAGCAGCACGGGGGGCACAGATACGCAGTATTTT.

The V gene is TRBV7-9, the J gene TRBJ1-2, with D perhaps matching TRBD1 (5 bases). The CDR3 sequence is 16 residues long. V lost 4 bases and J lost 0, with 15 bases in between. Germline V gene lookup returns CDR1 SEHNR and CDR2 FQNEAQ (reference sequence). The CDR3 DNA is TGTGCCAGCAGCTCCCAAGGGGCTTCAGCTAACTATGGCTACACCTTC. Its protein product is CASSSQGASANYGYTF.

This chain joins TRBV3-1 (or the pseudogene TRBV3-2) and TRBJ1-4; 9 positions match TRBD1. V shed 0 bases, J shed 8 bases, and the junction held 13 bases outside the gene matches. Per germline, CDR1 LGHDT and CDR2 YNNKEL (reference sequence). This CDR3 contains 18 residues. CDR3 DNA: TGTGCCAGCAGCCAAGAACAAAGAGGGACAGGGATCAACGAAAAACTGTTTTTT. This codes for CASSQEQRGTGINEKLFF.

The chain employs TRBV27 and TRBJ2-3, with 10 bases that match TRBD2. The trim removed 2 bases at V and 3 bases at J, leaving 2 bases unmatched. Germline assignment: CDR1 MNHEY and CDR2 SMNVEV (reference sequence). CDR3 length equals 15 residues. CDR3 DNA sequence: TGTGCCAGCAGTTTAGGGACTAGCGCAACAGATACGCAGTATTTT. As protein: CASSLGTSATDTQYF.

Worth noting for this clone: The sample contains more than one DNA sequence encoding this CDR3. V is TRBV19 and J is TRBJ2-7, with 10 bases identical to TRBD1. Germline values: CDR1 LNHDA, CDR2 SQIVND (reference sequence). J gave up 3 bases and V 3 bases, and 2 bases lay outside the gene matches. CDR3 length: 14 residues. The CDR3 DNA is TGTGCCAGTAGTATGGGACAGGGGCGCTACGAGCAGTACTTC. Amino acids: CASSMGQGRYEQYF.

The J gene is TRBJ1-6, the V gene TRBV3-1 (or the pseudogene TRBV3-2), with D tentatively TRBD1 (5 bases). The CDR3 length is 14 residues. The germline V gene encodes CDR1 LGHDT and CDR2 YNNKEL (reference sequence). Trimming pared 0 bases from V and 10 bases from J, leaving 10 bases between. CDR3 DNA sequence: TGTGCCAGCAGCCAAGAGTGGGGGGAATCACCCCTCCACTTT. The encoded protein is CASSQEWGESPLHF.

The rearrangement links TRBV3-1 (or the pseudogene TRBV3-2) to TRBJ1-6; D uncertain. Germline loops: CDR1 LGHDT, CDR2 YNNKEL (reference sequence). V was clipped by 5 bases and J by 8 bases, with 13 bases between them. This CDR3 spans 14 amino acids. CDR3 coding DNA: TGTGCCAGCAGCTTTGGATCGAGGGATTCACCCCTCCACTTT. Residues: CASSFGSRDSPLHF.

There are a few counts of this clone. The chain recombines TRBV9 with TRBJ1-3; D call uncertain. The CDR3 is 12 residues long. V lost 4 bases, J lost 4 bases, and 6 bases lay in between. Germline V gene sequence: CDR1 SGDLS, CDR2 YYNGEE. The CDR3 DNA sequence: TGTGCCAGCAGCCGAGCGGGAAACACCATATATTTT. Amino acid sequence: CASSRAGNTIYF.

This chain connects TRBV27 to TRBJ2-7, with 8 bases aligning to TRBD1. Trimming cost V 10 bases and J 1 base; bases outside gene matches: 9. Germline CDR1 reads MNHEY; CDR2 reads SMNVEV (reference sequence). There are 14 residues in the CDR3. The CDR3 reads CATRTGKKSYEQYF. In nucleotides, the CDR3 is TGTGCCACCCGGACAGGGAAAAAATCCTACGAGCAGTACTTC.